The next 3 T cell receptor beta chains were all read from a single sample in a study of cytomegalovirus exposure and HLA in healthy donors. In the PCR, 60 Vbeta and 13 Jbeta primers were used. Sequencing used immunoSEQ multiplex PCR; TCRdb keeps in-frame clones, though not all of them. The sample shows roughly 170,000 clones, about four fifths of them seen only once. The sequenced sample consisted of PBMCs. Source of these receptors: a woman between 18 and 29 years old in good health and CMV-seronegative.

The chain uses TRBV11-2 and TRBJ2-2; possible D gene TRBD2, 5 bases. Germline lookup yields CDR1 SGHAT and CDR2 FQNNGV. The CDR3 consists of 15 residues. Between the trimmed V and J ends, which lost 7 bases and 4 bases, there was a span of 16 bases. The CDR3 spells CASMNWRVSTGELFF. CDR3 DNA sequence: TGTGCCAGCATGAATTGGCGGGTGTCCACCGGGGAGCTGTTTTTT.

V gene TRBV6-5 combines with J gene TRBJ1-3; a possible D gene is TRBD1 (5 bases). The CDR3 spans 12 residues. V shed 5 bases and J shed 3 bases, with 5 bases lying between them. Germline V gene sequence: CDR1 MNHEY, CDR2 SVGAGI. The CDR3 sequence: CASSRGGNTIYF. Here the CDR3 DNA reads TGTGCCAGCAGTAGGGGTGGAAACACCATATATTTT.

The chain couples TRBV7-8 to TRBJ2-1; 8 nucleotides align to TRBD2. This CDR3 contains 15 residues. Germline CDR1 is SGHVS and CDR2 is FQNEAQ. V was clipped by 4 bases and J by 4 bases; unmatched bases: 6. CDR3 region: CASSSSGSNYNEQFF. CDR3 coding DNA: TGTGCCAGCAGCTCCAGCGGGAGTAATTACAATGAGCAGTTCTTC. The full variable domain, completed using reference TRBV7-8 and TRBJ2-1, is GAGVSQSPRYKVAKRGQDVALRCDPISGHVSLFWYQQALGQGPEFLTYFQNEAQLDKSGLPSDRFFAERPEGSVSTLKIQRTQQEDSAVYLCASSSSGSNYNEQFFGPGTRLTVL.